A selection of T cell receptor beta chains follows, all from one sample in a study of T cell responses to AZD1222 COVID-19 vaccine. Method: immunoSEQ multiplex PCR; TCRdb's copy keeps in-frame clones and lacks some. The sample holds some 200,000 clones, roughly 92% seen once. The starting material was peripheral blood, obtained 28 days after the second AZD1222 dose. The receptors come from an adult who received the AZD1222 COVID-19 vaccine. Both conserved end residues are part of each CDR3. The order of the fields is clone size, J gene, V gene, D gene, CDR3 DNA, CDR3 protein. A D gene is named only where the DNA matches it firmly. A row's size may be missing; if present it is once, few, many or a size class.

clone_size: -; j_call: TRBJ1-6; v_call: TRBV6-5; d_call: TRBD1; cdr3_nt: TGTGCCAGCAGTTACCTCGGACAGGGAAATTCACCCCTCCACTTT; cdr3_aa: CASSYLGQGNSPLHF
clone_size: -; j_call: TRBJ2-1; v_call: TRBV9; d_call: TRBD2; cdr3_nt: TGTGCCAGCAGCGCCCGAAGCGGGAGCTCCTACAATGAGCAGTTCTTC; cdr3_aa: CASSARSGSSYNEQFF
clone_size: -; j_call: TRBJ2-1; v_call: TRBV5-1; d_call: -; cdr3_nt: TGCGCCAGCAGCTTGGATGAAGGGAGGAATGAGCAGTTCTTC; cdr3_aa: CASSLDEGRNEQFF
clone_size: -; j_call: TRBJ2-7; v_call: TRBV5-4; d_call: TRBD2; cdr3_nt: TGTGCCAGCAGCTTGGCGGGAGGTGGGGGGAAATCCTACGAGCAGTACTTC; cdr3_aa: CASSLAGGGGKSYEQYF
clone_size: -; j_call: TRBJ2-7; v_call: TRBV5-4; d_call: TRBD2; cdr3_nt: TGTGCCAGCAGCTTGGCGGGACTAGCGGACGAGCAGTACTTC; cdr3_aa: CASSLAGLADEQYF
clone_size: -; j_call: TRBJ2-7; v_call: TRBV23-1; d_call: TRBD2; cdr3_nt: TGCGCCAGCAGTCAACCCTCCGGACTAGCGGGAGGAACGACCTACGAGCAGTACTTC; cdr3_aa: CASSQPSGLAGGTTYEQYF
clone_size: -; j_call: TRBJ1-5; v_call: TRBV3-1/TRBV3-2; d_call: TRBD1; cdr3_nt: TGTGCCAGCAGCGGACAGGGTGGGCAGCCCCAGCATTTT; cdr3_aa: CASSGQGGQPQHF
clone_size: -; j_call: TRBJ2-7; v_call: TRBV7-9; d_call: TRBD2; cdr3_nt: TGTGCCAGCAGCTTAGTGATAATGTCTAGCGGGACATACGAGCAGTACTTC; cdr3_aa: CASSLVIMSSGTYEQYF
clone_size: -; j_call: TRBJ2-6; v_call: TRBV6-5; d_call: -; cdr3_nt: TGTGCCAGCAGTTACTCGACAGTATCTGGGGCCAACGTCCTGACTTTC; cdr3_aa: CASSYSTVSGANVLTF
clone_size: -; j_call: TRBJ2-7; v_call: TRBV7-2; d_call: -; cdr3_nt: TGTGCCAGCAGCCTGGACTGGGGGAACTACGAGCAGTACTTC; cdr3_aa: CASSLDWGNYEQYF
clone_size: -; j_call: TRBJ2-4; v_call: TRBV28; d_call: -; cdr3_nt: TGTGCCAGCAGTGGCCCAGTAAGCACGAGAGGCAAAAACATTCAGTACTTC; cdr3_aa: CASSGPVSTRGKNIQYF
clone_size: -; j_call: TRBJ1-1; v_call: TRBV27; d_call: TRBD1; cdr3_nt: TGTGCCAGCAGGGGACAGGGGCCCAAAGCTTTCTTT; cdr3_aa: CASRGQGPKAFF
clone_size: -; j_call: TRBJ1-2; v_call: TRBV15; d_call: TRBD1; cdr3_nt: TGTGCCACCAGCAGATTTGGACAGGCTAACTATGGCTACACCTTC; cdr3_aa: CATSRFGQANYGYTF
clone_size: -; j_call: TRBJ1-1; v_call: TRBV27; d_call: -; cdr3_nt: TGTGCCAGCAGTTCACCCAGGGACGGACCTGAGAACACTGAAGCTTTCTTT; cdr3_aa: CASSSPRDGPENTEAFF
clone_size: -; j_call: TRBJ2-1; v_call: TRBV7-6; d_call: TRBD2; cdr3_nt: TGTGCCAGCAGCTTGCTAGCGGGAGCAACCTACAATGAGCAGTTCTTC; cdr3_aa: CASSLLAGATYNEQFF
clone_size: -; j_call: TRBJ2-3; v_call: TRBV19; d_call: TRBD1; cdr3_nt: TGTGCCAGTATCGGCAGGGGGAGAACAGATACGCAGTATTTT; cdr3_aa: CASIGRGRTDTQYF
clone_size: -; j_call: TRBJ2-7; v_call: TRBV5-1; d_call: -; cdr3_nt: TGCGCCAGCAGCTCCACAGGGTACTTCTACGAGCAGTACTTC; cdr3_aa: CASSSTGYFYEQYF
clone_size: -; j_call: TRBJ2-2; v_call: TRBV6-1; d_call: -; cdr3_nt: TGTGCCAGCAGTGAAGCACGGGTTCCCGGGGAGCTGTTTTTT; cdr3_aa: CASSEARVPGELFF
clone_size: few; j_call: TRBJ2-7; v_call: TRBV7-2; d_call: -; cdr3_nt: TGTGCCAGCAGCTTAGAACCAGGGTCCTACGAGCAGTACTTC; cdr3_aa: CASSLEPGSYEQYF
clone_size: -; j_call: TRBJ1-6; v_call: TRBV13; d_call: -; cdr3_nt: TGTGCCAGCAGCTTGCGACAGCGAATCTCGACACCCCTCCACTTT; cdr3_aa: CASSLRQRISTPLHF
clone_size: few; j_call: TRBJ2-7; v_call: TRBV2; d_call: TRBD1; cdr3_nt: TGTGCCAGCAGGGGGACAGGGGAGGAGCAGTACTTC; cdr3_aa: CASRGTGEEQYF
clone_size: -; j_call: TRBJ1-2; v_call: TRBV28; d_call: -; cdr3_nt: TGTGCCAGCCATTCTACCGGACCTAACTATGGCTACACCTTC; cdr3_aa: CASHSTGPNYGYTF
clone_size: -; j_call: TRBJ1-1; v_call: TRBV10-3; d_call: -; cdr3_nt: TGTGCCATCAGTGATCGTCAGAACACTGAAGCTTTCTTT; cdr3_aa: CAISDRQNTEAFF
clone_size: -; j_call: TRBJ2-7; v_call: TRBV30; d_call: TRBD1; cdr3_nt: TGTGCCCAGGGGGCGGGGACGTACGAGCAGTACTTC; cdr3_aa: CAQGAGTYEQYF
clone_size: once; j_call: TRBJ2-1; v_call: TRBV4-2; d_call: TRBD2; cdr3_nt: TGTGCCAGCAGCCAGGAGACTAGCGGGATAAGGAATGAGCAGTTCTTC; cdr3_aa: CASSQETSGIRNEQFF
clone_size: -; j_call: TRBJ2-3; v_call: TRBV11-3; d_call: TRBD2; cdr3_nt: TGTGCCAGCAGCCGCTGGCTAGCGGGAGCCTTTAGCACAGATACGCAGTATTTT; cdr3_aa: CASSRWLAGAFSTDTQYF
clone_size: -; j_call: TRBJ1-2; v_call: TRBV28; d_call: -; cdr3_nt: TGTGCCAGCAGTTTGCTCGGGGTTGGCTACACCTTC; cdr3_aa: CASSLLGVGYTF
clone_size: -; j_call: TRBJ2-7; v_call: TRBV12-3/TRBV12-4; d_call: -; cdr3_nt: TGTGCCAGCAGGTTTCTGAGAAACGAGCAGTACTTC; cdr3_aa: CASRFLRNEQYF
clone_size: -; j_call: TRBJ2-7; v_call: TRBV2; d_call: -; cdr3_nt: TGTGCCAGCAGGGAACTAGCCCACTCACAGTACTTC; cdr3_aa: CASRELAHSQYF
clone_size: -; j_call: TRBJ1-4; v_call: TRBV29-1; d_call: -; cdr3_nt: TGCAGCGCGTACCGGGAGGAATACGAAAAACTGTTTTTT; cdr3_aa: CSAYREEYEKLFF
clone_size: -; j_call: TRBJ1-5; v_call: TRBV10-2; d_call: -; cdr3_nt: TGCGCCAGCAGTGAGTCCGGAGGGCATCAGCCCCAGCATTTT; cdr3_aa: CASSESGGHQPQHF
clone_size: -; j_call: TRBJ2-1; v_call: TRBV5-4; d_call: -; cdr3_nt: TGTGCCAGCAGCTTGGTCCGGAATGAGCAGTTCTTC; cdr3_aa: CASSLVRNEQFF
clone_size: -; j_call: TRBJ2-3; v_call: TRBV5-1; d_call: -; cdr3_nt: TGCGCCAGCAGCTCCCAGGAGCTACAGGGATTGTTCACAGATACGCAGTATTTT; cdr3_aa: CASSSQELQGLFTDTQYF
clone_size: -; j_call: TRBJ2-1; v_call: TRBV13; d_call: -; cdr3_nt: TGTGCCAGCAGCTTAGACGGTTCCTACAATGAGCAGTTCTTC; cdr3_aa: CASSLDGSYNEQFF
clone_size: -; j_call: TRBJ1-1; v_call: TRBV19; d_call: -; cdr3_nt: TGTGCCAGTAGTACTACAGGGAACACTGAAGCTTTCTTT; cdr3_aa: CASSTTGNTEAFF
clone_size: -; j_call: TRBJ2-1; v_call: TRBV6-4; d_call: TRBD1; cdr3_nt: TGTGCCAACACCCCGGGACAGGGGGAGGGTGAGCAGTTCTTC; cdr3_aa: CANTPGQGEGEQFF
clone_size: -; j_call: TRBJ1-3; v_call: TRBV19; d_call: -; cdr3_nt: TGTGCCACAGCGGATCGAGGTGGAAACACCATATATTTT; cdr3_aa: CATADRGGNTIYF